This T cell receptor (beta chain) was recorded in a study of cytomegalovirus exposure and HLA in healthy donors. The study's findings and limits: Beyond CMV serostatus, there was no information to go on about immune exposure. In a later analysis, DRB1 alleles had the most associated TCRs; HLA-C alleles the fewest. In a later analysis, the majority of CMV-associated beta chains seemingly showed HLA restriction.

Vbeta (60) and Jbeta (13) primers were used in the PCR. Only in-frame clones appear in the TCRdb table, and some are missing; sequencing was by immunoSEQ multiplex PCR. The table shows approximately 120,000 clones, with about 80% occurring only once. Remarks on this clone: Its matching antigen is unknown.

Trimming at V came to 6 bases and at J to 5 bases, leaving 5 bases not matched to a gene. CDR3 size: 15 residues. Germline loops: CDR1 LNHDA, CDR2 SQIVND (reference sequence). The chain uses TRBV19 and TRBJ2-3; 13 bases fit TRBD2. This receptor was identified in a human donor in good health. The sample comprised PBMCs. CDR3 DNA sequence: TGTGCCAGTAGGAGACTAGCGGGGGGAAAAGATACGCAGTATTTT. As protein: CASRRLAGGKDTQYF.